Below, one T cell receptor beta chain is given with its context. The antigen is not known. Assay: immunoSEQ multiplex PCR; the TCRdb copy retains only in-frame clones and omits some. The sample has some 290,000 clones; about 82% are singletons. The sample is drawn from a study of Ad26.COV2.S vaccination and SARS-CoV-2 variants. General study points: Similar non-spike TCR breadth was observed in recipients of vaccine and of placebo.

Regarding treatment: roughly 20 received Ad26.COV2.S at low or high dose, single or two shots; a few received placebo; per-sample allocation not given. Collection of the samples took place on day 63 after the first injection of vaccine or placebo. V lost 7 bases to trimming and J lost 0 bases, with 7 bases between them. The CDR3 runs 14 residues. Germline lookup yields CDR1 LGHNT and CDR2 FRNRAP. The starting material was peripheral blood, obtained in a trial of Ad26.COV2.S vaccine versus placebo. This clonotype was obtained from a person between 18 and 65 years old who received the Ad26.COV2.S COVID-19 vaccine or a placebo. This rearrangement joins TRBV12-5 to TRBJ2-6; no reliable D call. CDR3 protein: CASAPYSGANVLTF. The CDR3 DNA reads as TGTGCTAGTGCCCCTTACTCTGGGGCCAACGTCCTGACTTTC.